The clone carrying this TCR beta chain appeared a single time. What it recognizes is unknown. These data come from a study of cytomegalovirus exposure and HLA in healthy donors. Study outcomes and limitations: In a later analysis, first-cohort TCR clusters were found to tend to co-occur in the 120 or so validation repertoires. The CMV antigen specificity of a few CMV-associated chains was confirmed through in vitro analysis. Researchers counted roughly 150 TCR beta chains as cytomegalovirus-associated.

TCRdb keeps only in-frame clones here, not all; method: immunoSEQ multiplex PCR. The sample has some 61,000 clones, nearly 98% seen once. The length of the CDR3 is 11 residues. V was clipped by 0 bases and J by 11 bases, with 10 bases between them. The germline gives CDR1 SQVTM, CDR2 ANQGSEA. Sequenced sample: PBMCs. This chain uses TRBV29-1 with TRBJ1-1; D is undetermined. The TCR was taken from a woman aged 18-29 years in good health and CMV-seropositive. This chain's CDR3 is CSVEEGSKAFF. The CDR3 region has the DNA TGCAGCGTTGAAGAGGGCAGTAAGGCTTTCTTT. The complete variable domain, with remaining parts taken from reference TRBV29-1 and TRBJ1-1, reads SAVISQKPSRDICQRGTSLTIQCQVDSQVTMMFWYRQQPGQSLTLIATANQGSEATYESGFVIDKFPISRPNLTFSTLTVSNMSPEDSSIYLCSVEEGSKAFFGQGTRLTVV.